This T cell receptor beta chain was sequenced during a study of blood T cell repertoires in COVID-19. In its sample, this clone was seen once. In the original workflow: For nucleated cells, counts were estimated from reference gene primer amplification. Only in-frame clones appear in the TCRdb table, and some are missing; sequencing was by immunoSEQ multiplex PCR. That table gives V, J and clone size, and the DNA gave D and trimming. Of 200,000 or so clones listed, about 86% are singletons. Everyone who took part was roughly 18 to 89 years old, and they came from roughly 25 US areas. In assigning cohorts, the study relied on participant-reported clinical history. CDR1 is ENHRY and CDR2 is SYGVKD in the germline V gene. The CDR3 spans 15 residues. Deletions cut 4 bases from V and 0 bases from J, with 13 bases between.

The sample was PBMCs or T cells enriched from blood (not recorded which). This clonotype was obtained from a woman in her thirties or forties with acute COVID-19. The rearrangement links TRBV10-3 to TRBJ2-7; the D gene is possibly TRBD1 (6 bases). CDR3 sequence reads: CAISVPGQSSYEQYF. CDR3 DNA sequence: TGTGCCATCAGTGTGCCGGGACAAAGCTCCTACGAGCAGTACTTC.